This T cell receptor beta chain was sequenced for a study of tumour-infiltrating T cells in Burkitt lymphoma (dated by TCRdb to the early 2020s). Regarding the research as a whole: The Burkitt lymphoma cohort included around 80 patients and covered every epidemiological subtype of the disease. When TCR repertoire data were correlated with clinical outcome, productive clonality turned out to predict both overall and progression-free survival, independent of established prognosticators, age at diagnosis among them. General conclusions and limits of the study: Several public clonotypes shared across numerous Burkitt lymphoma patients were found, and shared tumour neoantigen selection absent from diffuse large B-cell lymphoma was thereby suggested.

Library preparation was by the immunoSEQ multiplex PCR assay. TCRdb stores this immuneACCESS table with in-frame sequences only. Part of the clones is absent; in the studies checked, under half of the shortfall reflects unresolved V genes, and no reason is known for the rest. This sample holds 900 or so clones; roughly a fifth were observed only once. The ten largest make up less than 7% of the sample. Worth noting for this clone: Its antigen has not been determined. The sample holds no much larger clone one base away, and base qualities are not on file.

Sequencing used tumor tissue. This clonotype originated in a human donor with Burkitt lymphoma.

The DNA sequence is as follows: TGTGCCAGTAGTATCTTCGGGACAGGGACCTACGAGCAGTACTTC. This yields the protein CASSIFGTGTYEQYF. Recombination joined TRBV19 with TRBJ2-7; a stretch of 9 junction bases matches TRBD1. The V end gives up 3 bases and the J end 2 bases, leaving 5 bases in the junction not matched to a gene. CDR1 and CDR2 are read off the germline V gene (reference sequence) as LNHDA and SQIVND. The CDR3 contains 15 residues, cysteine and phenylalanine counted. Only the CDR3 part of the read is kept: 45 bases, read in frame from the first base.